Listed below are T cell receptor beta chains from one sample, sequenced in a study of shared clonotypes between healthy human individuals. Repertoires were generated with immunoSEQ multiplex PCR, while TCRdb's copy carries only in-frame clones and drops some. The sample includes about 680,000 clones, approximately 90% of them seen just once. Sequenced input: naive CD8+ T cells sorted from blood. These receptors all come from a man aged 30 to 39 in good health. Each CDR3 is given with its conserved first and last residue. The order of the fields is D gene, V gene, J gene, clone size, CDR3 DNA, CDR3 protein. The D gene is left open where the match is weak. Not every row has a clone size; where given, it reads once, few, many or a size class.

>TRBD1|TRBV4-3|TRBJ1-4|.
TGCGCCAGCAGCCAAGGCACAGGGGAAAATGAAAAACTGTTTTTT
CASSQGTGENEKLFF
>.|TRBV27|TRBJ1-2|.
TGTGCCAGCAGTTCGGCAGGAGGTAACTATGGCTACACCTTC
CASSSAGGNYGYTF
>.|TRBV15|TRBJ1-4|.
TGTGCCACCAGCAGAGCCTTAATTGCAACTAATGAAAAACTGTTTTTT
CATSRALIATNEKLFF
>.|TRBV6-5|TRBJ2-2|.
TGTGCCAGCACGGCAGGATTAAGTTCCGGGGAGCTGTTTTTT
CASTAGLSSGELFF
>TRBD2|TRBV6-4|TRBJ2-7|once
TGTGCCAGCAGTGCGAGACTAGCGGGCATCTACGAGCAGTACTTC
CASSARLAGIYEQYF
>.|TRBV6-5|TRBJ2-5|.
TGTGCCAGCAGTTCAGGGACTTGGGACCAAGAGACCCAGTACTTC
CASSSGTWDQETQYF
>.|TRBV7-9|TRBJ2-3|.
TGTGCCAGCAGCCACCAAAAGGGGAGAAGGTCGGGAGATACGCAGTATTTT
CASSHQKGRRSGDTQYF
>.|TRBV4-2|TRBJ1-1|.
TGTGCCAGCAGCCAAGATAGTCTTAGTAACACTGAAGCTTTCTTT
CASSQDSLSNTEAFF
>.|TRBV4-1|TRBJ2-7|once
TGCGCCAGCAGCCAAGATTTATCGTACGAGCAGTACTTC
CASSQDLSYEQYF
>.|TRBV7-6|TRBJ2-2|.
TGTGCCAGCAGCTTGACTTACGGCACCGGGGAGCTGTTTTTT
CASSLTYGTGELFF
>.|TRBV7-9|TRBJ2-5|.
TGTGCCAGCGGACGCGAGACCCAGTACTTC
CASGRETQYF
>TRBD1|TRBV7-9|TRBJ2-7|.
TGTGCCAGCAGCATACAGGGGGCGGGCTACGAGCAGTACTTC
CASSIQGAGYEQYF
>.|TRBV7-2|TRBJ1-3|.
TGTGCCAGCATTATCTACCGGGACGGCTCTGGAAACACCATATATTTT
CASIIYRDGSGNTIYF
>.|TRBV27|TRBJ2-3|.
TGTGCCAGCAGTTTATATCGGGACCCAGATACGCAGTATTTT
CASSLYRDPDTQYF
>.|TRBV7-3|TRBJ2-2|once
TGTGCCAGCAGCTTAGACTCGAACACCGGGGAGCTGTTTTTT
CASSLDSNTGELFF
>.|TRBV20-1|TRBJ2-3|.
TGCAGTGCTCACCTACTGGATACGCAGTATTTT
CSAHLLDTQYF
>.|TRBV7-9|TRBJ2-1|once
TGTGCCAGCAGCCCTCTGGACGGGAGCAATGAGCAGTTCTTC
CASSPLDGSNEQFF
>TRBD1|TRBV10-1|TRBJ2-2|.
TGCGCCAGCAGAGCCGGGACAGACACCGGGGAGCTGTTTTTT
CASRAGTDTGELFF
>TRBD1|TRBV27|TRBJ1-4|once
TGTGCCAGCAGTTTGCTAGGGGGCGGTGAAAAACTGTTTTTT
CASSLLGGGEKLFF
>TRBD2|TRBV5-4|TRBJ2-3|.
TGTGCCAGCAGCGAGGGACTAGCGACGGGAGATACGCAGTATTTT
CASSEGLATGDTQYF
>TRBD2|TRBV4-1|TRBJ2-2|.
TGCGCCAGCAGCCAAGCCCCCGGAACTAGCGGGAGAACCGGGGAGCTGTTTTTT
CASSQAPGTSGRTGELFF
>.|TRBV18|TRBJ2-7|.
TGTGCCAGCTCAGTGGAGGCGTCCTACGAGCAGTACTTC
CASSVEASYEQYF
>.|TRBV11-2|TRBJ1-5|.
TGTGCCAGCAGCTACGAGCCAGCTCAGCCCCAGCATTTT
CASSYEPAQPQHF
>.|TRBV9|TRBJ2-7|.
TGTGCCAGCAGCGTAGAGGGTGTCGAGCAGTACTTC
CASSVEGVEQYF
>TRBD1|TRBV5-1|TRBJ1-1|.
TGCGCCAGCAGCCCTGGCCAGGGGGGGGACACTGAAGCTTTCTTT
CASSPGQGGDTEAFF
>TRBD1|TRBV7-8|TRBJ2-7|.
TGTGCCAGCAGCCACAGGGGGTTGGTCGACGAGCAGTACTTC
CASSHRGLVDEQYF
>.|TRBV5-6|TRBJ2-1|.
TGTGCCAGCAGCTTATGGAGCTCCTACAATGAGCAGTTCTTC
CASSLWSSYNEQFF
>TRBD1|TRBV28|TRBJ2-7|.
TGTGCCAGCAGTTTGGACAGGGGTCCCTACGAGCAGTACTTC
CASSLDRGPYEQYF
>.|TRBV5-5|TRBJ2-3|.
TGTGCCAGCAGCTTGGAACTACTTATAGATACGCAGTATTTT
CASSLELLIDTQYF
>.|TRBV5-5|TRBJ1-1|.
TGTGCCAGCAGCTTGGCCCAGCAGGCTGAAGCTTTCTTT
CASSLAQQAEAFF
>.|TRBV19|TRBJ2-5|.
TGTGCCAGTAGTATAGATATCGGAGACCAAGAGACCCAGTACTTC
CASSIDIGDQETQYF